This T cell receptor (beta chain) was recorded in a study of OX40 agonist ivuxolimab in advanced cancers. In the study overall: Ivuxolimab was an agonistic, fully human IgG2 monoclonal antibody directed against OX40 (CD134), a costimulatory receptor. Intravenous ivuxolimab was administered to patients every 2 weeks at six dose levels: 0.01, 0.1, 0.3, 1.5, 3 and 10 mg/kg. Of the 50 to 55 dose-escalation patients, hepatocellular carcinoma was present in about 20, melanoma in roughly 15, renal cell carcinoma in 9 and head and neck cancer in 9. A male proportion of almost 85% and a mean age of approximately 55 years, ranging from roughly 23 to 79, were recorded for the dose-escalation cohort. Patients were allowed to have had prior anti-PD-1, anti-PD-L1 or anti-CTLA-4 therapy, and around 43% of the dose-escalation patients had been treated with checkpoint inhibitors. Partial responses occurred in three dose-escalation patients: two with cutaneous melanoma and one with hepatocellular carcinoma. Peripheral TCRbeta sequencing aimed to test whether ivuxolimab altered TCR sequence diversity and caused clonal T-cell expansion. The paper covers the monotherapy dose-escalation part of the phase I ivuxolimab trial, which included N of about 51 patients. General study outcomes and caveats: Low levels of normalized T-cell clonal expansion were also shown by some nonresponding patients. Partial responders in the 0.1-3.0 mg/kg groups had among the lowest normalized peripheral clonal expansion, especially among CD8+ T cells. After ivuxolimab, CD8+ T cells had more expanded clones than CD4+ T cells on average. The antigen specificity of the clonally expanded peripheral T cells was not determined. At doses of 0.1 to 3.0 mg/kg, clonal expansion of both CD4+ and CD8+ T cells in blood was seen between baseline and week 6.

The trial excluded patients who had a history of autoimmune disease or who were on systemic immunosuppression. Peripheral blood for TCR sequencing was collected from all dose cohorts at baseline, on cycle 4 day 1, and on cycle 7 day 1. The samples were drawn from a first-in-human, open-label, multicenter phase I dose-escalation trial of ivuxolimab. Adults with locally advanced or metastatic melanoma, renal cell, hepatocellular, or head and neck squamous cell carcinoma were enrolled in the trial. Before TCR sequencing, CD4+ T cells and CD8+ T cells from peripheral blood were sorted into separate populations. The junction carries 11 bases between V and J, which are trimmed by 5 bases and 3 bases respectively. CDR1 is given as MNHNY and CDR2 as SVGAGI, both from the germline V gene (reference sequence). The CDR3 starts with the cysteine, ends with the phenylalanine, and has 13 residues. The sequence is cut down to CDR3 DNA, 39 bases in frame from base 1.

Remarks on this clone: The antigen it recognizes is unknown. Nothing much larger sits one base from this clone, and base qualities are not available.

Genomic DNA was isolated from the sorted cells so that the TCRbeta CDR3 region could be sequenced. The immunoSEQ Assay was used for sequencing of TCRbeta CDR3 regions. TCRdb stores this immuneACCESS table with in-frame sequences only. Part of the clones is absent; in the studies checked, under half of the shortfall reflects unresolved V genes, and no reason is known for the rest. The sample table holds about 110,000 clones, of which approximately 90% were seen once. The top ten constitute approximately 1.1% of the sample. This clonotype originated in an adult with an advanced solid tumor such as melanoma, head and neck, liver or kidney cancer. Specimen: CD4+ or CD8+ T cells sorted from blood, collected in a trial of the OX40 agonist ivuxolimab. The chain employs TRBV6-6 and TRBJ2-7; tentative D gene TRBD2, with 6 bases matching. The DNA sequence is TGTGCCAGCAGTCCGGGACTTAGCTACGAGCAGTACTTC. This encodes CASSPGLSYEQYF.